A selection of T cell receptor beta chains follows, all from one sample in a study of CD4 T cells in relation to SARS-CoV-2 and coronaviruses. Here immunoSEQ multiplex PCR was the method, and the copy in TCRdb shows in-frame clones only, minus some. The sample has some 43,000 clones; around 79% are singletons. Their target antigens are unknown. Sequenced material: naive CD4+ T cells from PBMCs, cultured in vitro. These receptors originate from an adult with COVID-19. The CDR3 runs from the conserved cysteine through the conserved F or W. A D gene is named only where the DNA matches it firmly. Size is stated for part of the rows, as once, few or many counts, or as a class when the clone is expanded.

D,size,J,V,DNA,CDR3
NA,once,TRBJ2-7,TRBV11-1,TGTGCCAGCAGCCTAAGAAAAACCTCCTACGAGCAGTACTTC,CASSLRKTSYEQYF
NA,NA,TRBJ1-4,TRBV7-9,TGTGCCAGCAGCTTAGCCCCACTTTTCCGGGATTCAACTAATGAAAAACTGTTTTTT,CASSLAPLFRDSTNEKLFF
TRBD2,NA,TRBJ2-1,TRBV4-3,TGCGCCAGCAGCCACAACCGCGGGGGTCCCCACAATGAGCAGTTCTTC,CASSHNRGGPHNEQFF
NA,few,TRBJ2-7,TRBV3-1/TRBV3-2,TGTGCCAGCAGCCAAATGACAGGCCTCGCCTACGAGCAGTACTTC,CASSQMTGLAYEQYF
NA,NA,TRBJ1-5,TRBV7-9,TGTGCCAGCAGCTTAGCGTACGCGGGGCCAAATCAGCCCCAGCATTTT,CASSLAYAGPNQPQHF
NA,NA,TRBJ1-6,TRBV9,TGTGCCAGCAGCGTAGGGGGGGCCGAGGGGAATTCACCCCTCCACTTT,CASSVGGAEGNSPLHF
NA,NA,TRBJ1-5,TRBV18,TGTGCCAGCTCCCCGACAGCCAATCAGCCCCAGCATTTT,CASSPTANQPQHF
NA,once,TRBJ2-3,TRBV24-1,TGTGCCACCAGTGATTCCGGGACGCTCGGTACAGATACGCAGTATTTT,CATSDSGTLGTDTQYF
TRBD2,NA,TRBJ2-2,TRBV7-9,TGTGCCAGCAGCTTGACTAGCGGGAGGGTAGCGCCCGGGGAGCTGTTTTTT,CASSLTSGRVAPGELFF
NA,NA,TRBJ2-7,TRBV29-1,TGCAGCGTTGAAGCACGTGTATACGAGCAGTACTTC,CSVEARVYEQYF
NA,NA,TRBJ2-7,TRBV19,TGTGCCAGTAGTATAAGGGGCGCCGACTCCTACGAGCAGTACTTC,CASSIRGADSYEQYF
TRBD2,few,TRBJ2-7,TRBV7-9,TGTGCCAGCAGGCCTACCGGGACTAGCAACGAGCAGTACTTC,CASRPTGTSNEQYF
NA,NA,TRBJ2-5,TRBV29-1,TGCAGCGTTGTGGGGCCTCAAGAGACCCAGTACTTC,CSVVGPQETQYF
NA,NA,TRBJ1-1,TRBV30,TGTGCCTGGGCCCCGAGGGGGTGGGACACTGAAGCTTTCTTT,CAWAPRGWDTEAFF
TRBD1,few,TRBJ2-7,TRBV4-1,TGCGCCAGCAGCCAGTCGGGACAGGGCTACGAGCAGTACTTC,CASSQSGQGYEQYF
TRBD2,NA,TRBJ2-4,TRBV28,TGTGCCAGCAGTTTGCGGACTAGCGGGAGGGAAGGGTATGCCAAAAACATTCAGTACTTC,CASSLRTSGREGYAKNIQYF
TRBD1,NA,TRBJ1-1,TRBV18,TGTGCCAGCTCACCGGACAGGCCGAACACTGAAGCTTTCTTT,CASSPDRPNTEAFF
TRBD2,NA,TRBJ2-7,TRBV6-5,TGTGCCAGCACCCTAGTCGGCGGGAGCTCCTACGAGCAGTACTTC,CASTLVGGSSYEQYF
NA,NA,TRBJ1-4,TRBV2,TGTGCCAGCAGTGTAGACGGACGTCGGGAAAAACTGTTTTTT,CASSVDGRREKLFF
TRBD2,few,TRBJ2-7,TRBV18,TGTGCCAGCTCACCGGTTAGCGGGAGTCCAGACTTC,CASSPVSGSPDF
NA,NA,TRBJ2-2,TRBV2,TGTGCCAGCAGTGCTGGCCCCGGGGAGCTGTTTTTT,CASSAGPGELFF
NA,NA,TRBJ2-1,TRBV4-1,TGCGCCAGCAGCCAATCTCTATTTAGCCTGGGTGAGCAGTTCTTC,CASSQSLFSLGEQFF
NA,NA,TRBJ2-1,TRBV5-4,TGTGCCAGCAGCTTGCCTCTAGCCCCCGTCTACAATGAGCAGTTCTTC,CASSLPLAPVYNEQFF
TRBD1,NA,TRBJ2-7,TRBV5-1,TGCGCCAGCAGCTTGGAGGACAGGTCGGTCTACGAGCAGTACTTC,CASSLEDRSVYEQYF
NA,NA,TRBJ2-5,TRBV30,TGTGCCTGGAGTGTTTTGGAGACCCAGTACTTC,CAWSVLETQYF
NA,NA,TRBJ2-7,TRBV12-2,TGTGCAAGTCGCTTAGAGTGGACAGGGGACGAGCAGTACTTC,CASRLEWTGDEQYF
NA,few,TRBJ2-7,TRBV2,TGTGCCAGCAGTGACGGTCCCTACGAGCAGTACTTC,CASSDGPYEQYF
NA,few,TRBJ1-1,TRBV7-9,TGTGCCAGCAGCTCAAGCTGGACAGTGAACACTGAAGCTTTCTTT,CASSSSWTVNTEAFF
TRBD1,few,TRBJ2-1,TRBV30,TGTGCCTGGAGTGTACTCAGGACAGGGGGCAATGAGCAGTTCTTC,CAWSVLRTGGNEQFF
TRBD1,NA,TRBJ1-5,TRBV18,TGTGCCAGCTCAGGGAACAGGGGAGGCAGCAATCAGCCCCAGCATTTT,CASSGNRGGSNQPQHF
NA,NA,TRBJ1-1,TRBV5-3,TGTGCCAGGGTGGGGGGATTGGCTTTCTTT,CARVGGLAFF
TRBD2,NA,TRBJ2-7,TRBV19,TGTGCCAGTAGTTCCAGGACTAGCTACGAGCAGTACTTC,CASSSRTSYEQYF
NA,NA,TRBJ2-2,TRBV2,TGTGCCAGCAGTGGGGGTGAGGGGCCCACCGGGGAGCTGTTTTTT,CASSGGEGPTGELFF
NA,NA,TRBJ2-5,TRBV4-1,TGCGCCAGCAGCCACTCCTTAGGGGGGGTAGAGACCCAGTACTTC,CASSHSLGGVETQYF
TRBD2,NA,TRBJ2-1,TRBV5-1,TGCGCCAGCAGCTCACTAGCGGGAGTAGGGTACAATGAGCAGTTCTTC,CASSSLAGVGYNEQFF